Listed below are T cell receptor beta chains from one sample, sequenced in a study of OX40 agonist ivuxolimab in advanced cancers. Sequencing was performed with immunoSEQ multiplex PCR; in TCRdb, only in-frame clones are kept and a portion is missing. The profile covers 50,000 to 60,000 clones, with 70% to 85% appearing a single time and almost 1.5% taken by the ten largest. Specimen: CD4+ or CD8+ T cells sorted from blood, collected in a trial of the OX40 agonist ivuxolimab. These receptors originate from an adult with an advanced solid tumor such as melanoma, head and neck, liver or kidney cancer. Each CDR3 is given with its conserved first and last residue. D genes are given only for firm matches. Size tells how often a clone was seen (once, few, many) or the class of an expanded clone, and some rows leave it out.

v_call: TRBV11-2
d_call: .
j_call: TRBJ2-1
clone_size: .
cdr3_nt: TGTGCCAGCAGCTTAGCTGGGTACCCCCAAAGAAATGAGCAGTTCTTC
cdr3_aa: CASSLAGYPQRNEQFF

v_call: TRBV2
d_call: TRBD2
j_call: TRBJ2-3
clone_size: .
cdr3_nt: TGTGCCAGCATGTTGAGTAGCGGGAGGGTAGATACGCAGTATTTT
cdr3_aa: CASMLSSGRVDTQYF

v_call: TRBV12-2
d_call: .
j_call: TRBJ2-7
clone_size: medium-sized
cdr3_nt: TGTGCAAGTCGCTTCAAACGGTCCTACGAGCAGTACTTC
cdr3_aa: CASRFKRSYEQYF

v_call: TRBV7-9
d_call: TRBD1
j_call: TRBJ1-2
clone_size: .
cdr3_nt: TGTGCCAGCAGTCTAGCCCACCCCGCGGGACAGAACTATGGCTACACCTTC
cdr3_aa: CASSLAHPAGQNYGYTF

v_call: TRBV5-6
d_call: .
j_call: TRBJ1-5
clone_size: many
cdr3_nt: TGTGCCAGCAGCTTCTGGGAGGCCCGGCAGCCCCAGCATTTT
cdr3_aa: CASSFWEARQPQHF

v_call: TRBV5-1
d_call: .
j_call: TRBJ1-6
clone_size: once
cdr3_nt: TGCGCCAGCAGCTTGTATCCGGACAGTAATTCACCCCTCCACTTT
cdr3_aa: CASSLYPDSNSPLHF

v_call: TRBV6-1
d_call: .
j_call: TRBJ1-5
clone_size: few
cdr3_nt: TGTGCCAGCAGTGATTTGTCAGGGGACAATCAGCCCCAGCATTTT
cdr3_aa: CASSDLSGDNQPQHF

v_call: TRBV6-5
d_call: .
j_call: TRBJ1-2
clone_size: .
cdr3_nt: TGTGCCAGCAGCCTACAGAGTAACTATGGCTACACCTTC
cdr3_aa: CASSLQSNYGYTF

v_call: TRBV7-8
d_call: TRBD1
j_call: TRBJ1-1
clone_size: .
cdr3_nt: TGTGCCAGCAGCTCCCCTCACAGGAGACAGGGGGTGAACACTGAAGCTTTCTTT
cdr3_aa: CASSSPHRRQGVNTEAFF

v_call: TRBV2
d_call: .
j_call: TRBJ1-6
clone_size: .
cdr3_nt: TGTGCCAGCAGCCCCCGGGACGGGGTAATCCCCCTCCACTTT
cdr3_aa: CASSPRDGVIPLHF

v_call: TRBV30
d_call: .
j_call: TRBJ2-2
clone_size: .
cdr3_nt: TGTGCCTGGAATGGAGCTATCGGGGAGCTGTTTTTT
cdr3_aa: CAWNGAIGELFF

v_call: TRBV11-2
d_call: TRBD2
j_call: TRBJ2-1
clone_size: .
cdr3_nt: TGTGCCAGCAGCTTTACTAGCGGGGGGACAAGTGAGCAGTTCTTC
cdr3_aa: CASSFTSGGTSEQFF

v_call: TRBV7-8
d_call: .
j_call: TRBJ2-3
clone_size: .
cdr3_nt: TGTGCCAGCAGCTTAGTTGAAGCGGTGAGCACAGATACGCAGTATTTT
cdr3_aa: CASSLVEAVSTDTQYF

v_call: TRBV7-9
d_call: .
j_call: TRBJ2-3
clone_size: .
cdr3_nt: TGTGCCAGCAGCCTAAGGGGAGGAGGACCAGATACGCAGTATTTT
cdr3_aa: CASSLRGGGPDTQYF

v_call: TRBV2
d_call: .
j_call: TRBJ1-2
clone_size: .
cdr3_nt: TGTGCCAGCAGTGAAGCGGGGGACTATGGCTACACCTTC
cdr3_aa: CASSEAGDYGYTF

v_call: TRBV7-8
d_call: TRBD2
j_call: TRBJ2-7
clone_size: .
cdr3_nt: TGTGCCAGCAGCTTAAGGGCGAGTAGCGGGGGCTTTTCCTACGAGCAGTACTTC
cdr3_aa: CASSLRASSGGFSYEQYF

v_call: TRBV19
d_call: .
j_call: TRBJ1-4
clone_size: .
cdr3_nt: TGTGCCAGTAGTATAGAGGTGGAGGGTGAAAAACTGTTTTTT
cdr3_aa: CASSIEVEGEKLFF

v_call: TRBV7-5
d_call: .
j_call: TRBJ1-1
clone_size: .
cdr3_nt: TGTGCCAGAAGCTTACCGAGTTCGAGGCTGACAGGGTCGGGCGCCACTGAAGCTTTCTTT
cdr3_aa: CARSLPSSRLTGSGATEAFF

v_call: TRBV7-3
d_call: TRBD2
j_call: TRBJ2-5
clone_size: .
cdr3_nt: TGTGCCAGCAGCTCAGGACTAGGGGAAGCAGAGACCCAGTACTTC
cdr3_aa: CASSSGLGEAETQYF

v_call: TRBV27
d_call: .
j_call: TRBJ1-1
clone_size: .
cdr3_nt: TGTGCCAGCAGTGCCAACCGACGGTACACTGAAGCTTTCTTT
cdr3_aa: CASSANRRYTEAFF

v_call: TRBV9
d_call: .
j_call: TRBJ2-1
clone_size: few
cdr3_nt: TGTGCCAGCAGCGTAGCGGTGGAGGGTGAGCAGTTCTTC
cdr3_aa: CASSVAVEGEQFF

v_call: TRBV9
d_call: .
j_call: TRBJ1-4
clone_size: .
cdr3_nt: TGTGCCAGCAGCGAGGGGAATGGGGGCAGGAGTAATGAAAAACTGTTTTTT
cdr3_aa: CASSEGNGGRSNEKLFF

v_call: TRBV11-2
d_call: TRBD1
j_call: TRBJ2-3
clone_size: .
cdr3_nt: TGTGCCAGCAGCTCCACACAGGGGGCGCGGACAGATACGCAGTATTTT
cdr3_aa: CASSSTQGARTDTQYF

v_call: TRBV7-3
d_call: .
j_call: TRBJ2-1
clone_size: once
cdr3_nt: TGTGCCAGCAGCTTATCAGGGGTCTCCTACAATGAGCAGTTCTTC
cdr3_aa: CASSLSGVSYNEQFF

v_call: TRBV7-8
d_call: .
j_call: TRBJ1-6
clone_size: medium-sized
cdr3_nt: TGTGCCAGCAGCTTAGACAGTGCGAGCTCCTATAATTCACCCCTCCACTTT
cdr3_aa: CASSLDSASSYNSPLHF

v_call: TRBV6-5
d_call: .
j_call: TRBJ2-7
clone_size: .
cdr3_nt: TGTGCCAGCAGTTACTCGAGAAGGCAGACCGTGAGGGAGCAGTACTTC
cdr3_aa: CASSYSRRQTVREQYF

v_call: TRBV29-1
d_call: .
j_call: TRBJ2-7
clone_size: .
cdr3_nt: TGCAGCGTTGAAGGTCAGGGCTTGTACGAGCAGTACTTC
cdr3_aa: CSVEGQGLYEQYF

v_call: TRBV11-3
d_call: TRBD2
j_call: TRBJ2-1
clone_size: .
cdr3_nt: TGTGCCTCGACTAGCGGGATCAATGAGCAGTTCTTC
cdr3_aa: CASTSGINEQFF

v_call: TRBV12-5
d_call: TRBD1
j_call: TRBJ1-1
clone_size: .
cdr3_nt: TGTGCTAGTGGTTTGATTAGGACAGGGGGGAGACACACTGAAGCTTTCTTT
cdr3_aa: CASGLIRTGGRHTEAFF

v_call: TRBV11-3
d_call: .
j_call: TRBJ2-2
clone_size: .
cdr3_nt: TGTGCCAGCAGCCCCGGTGGCAGGGCCGGGGAGCTGTTTTTT
cdr3_aa: CASSPGGRAGELFF

v_call: TRBV9
d_call: TRBD2
j_call: TRBJ2-1
clone_size: .
cdr3_nt: TGTGCCAGCAGCGCCGGGACTAGCGGGTACTACAATGAGCAGTTCTTC
cdr3_aa: CASSAGTSGYYNEQFF

v_call: TRBV5-4
d_call: TRBD1
j_call: TRBJ1-2
clone_size: .
cdr3_nt: TGTGCCAGCAGCTATAGACAGGGTGATGGCTACACCTTC
cdr3_aa: CASSYRQGDGYTF

v_call: TRBV18
d_call: TRBD1
j_call: TRBJ1-1
clone_size: .
cdr3_nt: TGTGCCAGCTCGGACAGGGTGGCGGAGGGCACTGAAGCTTTCTTT
cdr3_aa: CASSDRVAEGTEAFF

v_call: TRBV7-2
d_call: TRBD1
j_call: TRBJ2-3
clone_size: .
cdr3_nt: TGTGCCAGCAGCCCTACAGGGGGAATGCTCCCGGATACGCAGTATTTT
cdr3_aa: CASSPTGGMLPDTQYF

v_call: TRBV7-9
d_call: .
j_call: TRBJ1-5
clone_size: .
cdr3_nt: TGTGCCAGCAGCCCCCGCGAGGGGGCCCAGCATTTT
cdr3_aa: CASSPREGAQHF

v_call: TRBV6-1
d_call: .
j_call: TRBJ1-3
clone_size: .
cdr3_nt: TGTGCCAGCAGTGTGGAGTCACTCAGAAACACCATATATTTT
cdr3_aa: CASSVESLRNTIYF

v_call: TRBV12-5
d_call: .
j_call: TRBJ2-5
clone_size: .
cdr3_nt: TGTGCTAGTGGGGAAGTTGAGCAGTACTTC
cdr3_aa: CASGEVEQYF

v_call: TRBV19
d_call: .
j_call: TRBJ2-3
clone_size: .
cdr3_nt: TGTGCCAGTAGTACCCGGACTGGCACAGATACGCAGTATTTT
cdr3_aa: CASSTRTGTDTQYF

v_call: TRBV9
d_call: TRBD1
j_call: TRBJ2-6
clone_size: .
cdr3_nt: TGTGCCAGCGGCCTGGGACAGGGGCTCCAGTCTGGGGCCAACGTCCTGACTTTC
cdr3_aa: CASGLGQGLQSGANVLTF

v_call: TRBV11-3
d_call: TRBD1
j_call: TRBJ2-5
clone_size: .
cdr3_nt: TGTGCCAGCAGTCCGGGACAGGTAACTCAAGAGACCCAGTACTTC
cdr3_aa: CASSPGQVTQETQYF

v_call: TRBV5-1
d_call: .
j_call: TRBJ1-4
clone_size: .
cdr3_nt: TGCGCCAGCAGCTTAGAGGTCGCAGGGGTTAAGGAAAAACTGTTTTTT
cdr3_aa: CASSLEVAGVKEKLFF

v_call: TRBV6-5
d_call: .
j_call: TRBJ2-5
clone_size: .
cdr3_nt: TGTGCCAGCAGTTACTCGCAACACGTCGGAGAGACCCAGTACTTC
cdr3_aa: CASSYSQHVGETQYF

v_call: TRBV5-1
d_call: TRBD1
j_call: TRBJ2-1
clone_size: .
cdr3_nt: TGCGCCAGCAGCTTGGGACAGGGAAGGAATGAGCAGTTCTTC
cdr3_aa: CASSLGQGRNEQFF

v_call: TRBV29-1
d_call: TRBD2
j_call: TRBJ2-3
clone_size: .
cdr3_nt: TGCAGCGTTGGGACTAGCGGGGCCCCCGATACGCAGTATTTT
cdr3_aa: CSVGTSGAPDTQYF

v_call: TRBV6-6
d_call: .
j_call: TRBJ2-3
clone_size: .
cdr3_nt: TGTGCCAGCAGTAACTCTAGGACAGTAACAGATACGCAGTATTTT
cdr3_aa: CASSNSRTVTDTQYF

v_call: TRBV7-3
d_call: TRBD2
j_call: TRBJ2-3
clone_size: once
cdr3_nt: TGTGCCAGCAGCGAATCCGGGACTACAATTACGCAGTATTTT
cdr3_aa: CASSESGTTITQYF

v_call: TRBV29-1
d_call: .
j_call: TRBJ1-6
clone_size: .
cdr3_nt: TGCAGCGTTGAAGATCGGGGCCACGGCTCCTATAATTCACCCCTCCACTTT
cdr3_aa: CSVEDRGHGSYNSPLHF

v_call: TRBV27
d_call: TRBD2
j_call: TRBJ2-1
clone_size: .
cdr3_nt: TGTGCCAGCAGCCCTAGGACTAGCGGGAGGTCCTACAATGAGCAGTTCTTC
cdr3_aa: CASSPRTSGRSYNEQFF

v_call: TRBV9
d_call: .
j_call: TRBJ1-2
clone_size: .
cdr3_nt: TGTGCCAGCAGCGTAGTTGGTACTGGCTACACCTTC
cdr3_aa: CASSVVGTGYTF

v_call: TRBV5-6
d_call: TRBD2
j_call: TRBJ2-4
clone_size: .
cdr3_nt: TGTGCCAGCAGCTTGGCGGGGGCGGGAGGGCTGATTCAGTACTTC
cdr3_aa: CASSLAGAGGLIQYF